This T cell receptor beta chain was recovered during a study of blood T cell repertoires in COVID-19. Study-wide context: Spain, Italy and the United States supplied samples that represented acute and convalescent COVID-19. Sources were T cells, B-cell-depleted T cells, or PBMCs; the material itself was cDNA or gDNA.

This CDR3 is 15 amino acids long. CDR1 KGHDR and CDR2 SFDVKD come from the germline V gene. With V trimmed by 3 bases and J by 7 bases, 5 bases remained unmatched. Only in-frame clones appear in the TCRdb table, and some are missing; sequencing was by immunoSEQ multiplex PCR. The sample carries 200,000 or so clones, approximately 79% recorded once. The chain employs TRBV24-1 and TRBJ2-1, with 10 bases aligning to TRBD2. The receptor was derived from a human donor in a cohort sampled during active COVID-19. Specimen: peripheral blood. The CDR3 nucleotides read TGTGCCACCAGTGATAACCTAGCGGGAGAGAATGAGCAGTTCTTC. This gives the protein CATSDNLAGENEQFF.